This T cell receptor beta chain was sequenced during a study of OX40 agonist ivuxolimab in advanced cancers. Overall study: Every 2 weeks, ivuxolimab was infused into the patients intravenously at between 0.01 and 10 mg/kg. Participants, roughly 80% male, averaged roughly 59 years of age, ranging from roughly 23 to 80. The study, taken as a whole, reports: Also showing low normalized T-cell clonal expansion were some of the nonresponders. Partial responders dosed at 0.1-3.0 mg/kg displayed clonal expansion ranking among the lowest.

Assay used: immunoSEQ multiplex PCR; TCRdb lists only in-frame clones, some missing. The table includes 55,000 to 80,000 clones, roughly 90% detected once. About this clone itself: Its antigen is unknown.

The CDR3 is 13 residues long. The germline V gene encodes CDR1 MNHNS and CDR2 SASEGT. V dropped 6 bases and J dropped 4; count of bases not matched to a gene: 6. The sequence came from an adult with an advanced solid tumor such as melanoma, head and neck, liver or kidney cancer. The source material was CD4+ or CD8+ T cells sorted from blood, sampled in a trial of the OX40 agonist ivuxolimab. This sequence joins TRBV6-1 and TRBJ2-7, with 7 bases matching TRBD1. The CDR3 reads CASSPGTVYEQYF. The DNA for the CDR3 is TGTGCCAGCAGCCCCGGGACAGTATACGAGCAGTACTTC.